This T cell receptor beta chain comes out of a study of blood T cell repertoires in COVID-19. Background on the study: COVID-19 samples from acute and convalescent phases originated in the United States, Italy and Spain. PBMCs, B-cell-depleted T cells, or T cells provided the cDNA or gDNA that made up the material.

Study processing details: By means of reference gene primer amplification, nucleated cell counts were estimated. Sequencing was performed with immunoSEQ multiplex PCR; in TCRdb, only in-frame clones are kept and a portion is missing. V and J calls plus clone size are reproduced from that table; the DNA served to infer D and trimming. The sample records approximately 220,000 clones, nearly 90% being singletons. This CDR3 region has 13 residues. CDR1 SGHAT and CDR2 FQNNGV come from the germline V gene. V lost 4 bases and J lost 8, with 14 bases in between. The chain couples TRBV11-2 to TRBJ1-1, with D unclear. This sequence originates from a man between 25 and 39 years old who had been exposed to COVID-19. The sequenced sample consisted of PBMCs or T cells enriched from blood (not recorded which). The CDR3, as DNA: TGTGCCAGCAGCTCCTCGAGAACGATCGAAGCTTTCTTT. Encoded protein: CASSSSRTIEAFF.